This is a list of T cell receptor beta chains from one sample in a study of T cell repertoires in cytomegalovirus infection. TCRdb passed the reads through MiXCR, listing each CDR3 protein once. The table lists tens of thousands of distinct CDR3 sequences, around 20% of them singletons. Their antigens remain unidentified. The sample in question was CD8+ T cells from cultured PBMCs, obtained from culture after CMV antigen stimulation. Source of these receptors: a human donor in good health (CMV status not recorded). Some clones in this sample may be carry-over from other donors' samples. CDR3s include the opening cysteine and the closing phenylalanine or tryptophan. Fields, in order: V gene, D gene, clone size, J gene, CDR3 protein, CDR3 DNA. A D gene is named only where the DNA matches it firmly. Clone size is not always given. Where it is, it says once, few, many or a class for expanded clones.

V: TRBV6-2/TRBV6-3; D: TRBD2; size: -; J: TRBJ2-1; CDR3: CAARKAGANNEQFF; DNA: TGTGCCGCGAGGAAAGCGGGGGCCAACAATGAGCAGTTCTTC
V: TRBV7-2; D: -; size: few; J: TRBJ2-3; CDR3: CASRYSSTDTQYF; DNA: TGTGCCAGCAGATATTCTAGCACAGATACGCAGTATTTT
V: TRBV27; D: TRBD1; size: few; J: TRBJ2-1; CDR3: CASRSGTGKYYNEQFF; DNA: TGTGCCAGCAGATCCGGGACAGGGAAATACTACAATGAGCAGTTCTTC
V: TRBV6-5; D: TRBD2; size: -; J: TRBJ2-3; CDR3: CASSSDGLASTDTQYF; DNA: TGTGCCAGCAGTTCGGACGGACTAGCGAGCACAGATACGCAGTATTTT
V: TRBV15; D: TRBD1; size: few; J: TRBJ2-3; CDR3: CATSRDGEGRGQKDTQYF; DNA: TGTGCCACCAGCAGAGATGGTGAGGGTAGGGGGCAAAAAGATACGCAGTATTTT
V: TRBV7-2; D: TRBD1; size: few; J: TRBJ2-7; CDR3: CASSWTGIEQYF; DNA: TGTGCCAGCAGCTGGACAGGGATCGAGCAGTACTTC
V: TRBV12-3/TRBV12-4; D: -; size: many; J: TRBJ2-2; CDR3: CASSSIVHKGTGELFF; DNA: TGTGCCAGCAGTTCGATTGTGCATAAGGGCACCGGGGAGCTGTTTTTT
V: TRBV7-8; D: -; size: -; J: TRBJ2-7; CDR3: CASTAEIQPYEQYF; DNA: TGTGCCAGCACCGCCGAGATTCAACCCTACGAGCAGTACTTC
V: TRBV7-3; D: TRBD2; size: many; J: TRBJ2-3; CDR3: CASSLNPGGPLDTQYF; DNA: TGTGCCAGCAGCTTAAACCCGGGGGGGCCATTAGATACGCAGTATTTT
V: TRBV6-2/TRBV6-3; D: -; size: few; J: TRBJ1-5; CDR3: CASSYLRGGEQPQHF; DNA: TGTGCCAGCAGTTACCTTCGGGGTGGCGAACAGCCCCAGCATTTT
V: TRBV20-1; D: -; size: few; J: TRBJ2-1; CDR3: CSARPQDEQFF; DNA: TGCAGTGCTAGGCCCCAGGATGAGCAGTTCTTC
V: TRBV7-2; D: -; size: -; J: TRBJ2-3; CDR3: CASSQRGGASTDTQYF; DNA: TGTGCCAGCAGCCAACGGGGCGGGGCGAGCACAGATACGCAGTATTTT
V: TRBV7-2; D: -; size: -; J: TRBJ2-3; CDR3: CASSRGWGLTTDTQYF; DNA: TGTGCCAGCAGCCGCGGTTGGGGTTTAACCACAGATACGCAGTATTTT
V: TRBV11-2; D: TRBD2; size: -; J: TRBJ2-7; CDR3: CASTSLGEAGGSYEQYF; DNA: TGTGCCAGCACCTCCCTAGGTGAGGCGGGAGGTTCCTACGAGCAGTACTTC
V: TRBV7-6; D: -; size: -; J: TRBJ1-1; CDR3: CASSQLAVNTEAFF; DNA: TGTGCCAGCAGCCAACTCGCGGTGAACACTGAAGCTTTCTTT
V: TRBV7-8; D: -; size: -; J: TRBJ2-3; CDR3: CASSWAGGTDTQYF; DNA: TGTGCCAGCAGCTGGGCAGGGGGCACAGATACGCAGTATTTT
V: TRBV5-1; D: -; size: once; J: TRBJ1-1; CDR3: CASSLGDPEAFF; DNA: TGCGCCAGCAGCTTGGGAGACCCAGAAGCTTTCTTT
V: TRBV28; D: -; size: -; J: TRBJ2-7; CDR3: CASSLPRSYEQYF; DNA: TGTGCCAGCAGTTTACCCCGCTCCTACGAGCAGTACTTC
V: TRBV20-1; D: -; size: -; J: TRBJ1-3; CDR3: CSASIPGFGNTIYF; DNA: TGCAGTGCTAGCATCCCGGGGTTTGGAAACACCATATATTTT
V: TRBV5-5; D: TRBD2; size: -; J: TRBJ2-7; CDR3: CASSLRPGGPGGAYEQYF; DNA: TGTGCCAGCAGCTTGCGGCCGGGGGGCCCGGGAGGGGCCTACGAGCAGTACTTC
V: TRBV7-9; D: TRBD1; size: few; J: TRBJ2-7; CDR3: CASRPGQGKTYEQYF; DNA: TGTGCCAGCAGACCAGGACAGGGTAAGACCTACGAGCAGTACTTC
V: TRBV27; D: -; size: -; J: TRBJ2-2; CDR3: CASSLVGGELFF; DNA: TGTGCCAGCAGTTTAGTAGGCGGGGAGCTGTTTTTT
V: TRBV29-1; D: -; size: few; J: TRBJ2-3; CDR3: CSPVADTQYF; DNA: TGCAGCCCCGTTGCAGATACGCAGTATTTT
V: TRBV11-1; D: TRBD1; size: many; J: TRBJ2-3; CDR3: CASSLETDRGRRDTQYF; DNA: TGTGCCAGCAGCTTAGAAACCGACAGGGGGCGGAGGGATACGCAGTATTTT
V: TRBV27; D: -; size: few; J: TRBJ2-7; CDR3: CASSGIGGTYEQYF; DNA: TGTGCCAGCAGTGGCATAGGGGGAACCTACGAGCAGTACTTC
V: TRBV7-2; D: -; size: once; J: TRBJ1-1; CDR3: CASSLGSGYEAFF; DNA: TGTGCCAGCAGCTTAGGGTCCGGGTATGAAGCTTTCTTT
V: TRBV7-2; D: TRBD2; size: many; J: TRBJ2-1; CDR3: CASSLRGGAGEQEEQFF; DNA: TGTGCCAGCAGCTTAAGGGGAGGAGCGGGGGAACAGGAGGAGCAGTTCTTC
V: TRBV4-1; D: -; size: -; J: TRBJ1-1; CDR3: CASSQGPVANTEAFF; DNA: TGCGCCAGCAGCCAGGGGCCGGTGGCGAACACTGAAGCTTTCTTT
V: TRBV7-9; D: TRBD1; size: many; J: TRBJ1-1; CDR3: CASSLSGGKNTEAFF; DNA: TGTGCCAGCAGCCTCTCAGGGGGCAAGAACACTGAAGCTTTCTTT
V: TRBV20-1; D: -; size: many; J: TRBJ2-7; CDR3: CSARDPAIGYEQYF; DNA: TGCAGTGCTAGAGATCCAGCGATAGGGTACGAGCAGTACTTC
V: TRBV7-2; D: -; size: -; J: TRBJ1-5; CDR3: CASSLGQLGDNQPQHF; DNA: TGTGCCAGCAGCTTAGGGCAGTTGGGGGACAATCAGCCCCAGCATTTT
V: TRBV6-2/TRBV6-3; D: -; size: many; J: TRBJ2-1; CDR3: CASSPLPPRYNEQFF; DNA: TGTGCCAGCAGCCCTCTCCCTCCCCGCTACAATGAGCAGTTCTTC
V: TRBV7-9; D: -; size: many; J: TRBJ1-6; CDR3: CASSPKEGYNSPLHF; DNA: TGTGCCAGCAGCCCTAAGGAGGGTTACAATTCACCCCTCCACTTT
V: TRBV12-3/TRBV12-4; D: -; size: -; J: TRBJ2-7; CDR3: CASSGESSYEQYF; DNA: TGTGCCAGCAGCGGAGAGAGCTCCTACGAGCAGTACTTC
V: TRBV25-1; D: TRBD1; size: -; J: TRBJ2-2; CDR3: CASSEGQGQGAYTGELFF; DNA: TGTGCCAGCAGTGAAGGACAGGGGCAGGGGGCATACACCGGGGAGCTGTTTTTT
V: TRBV7-9; D: -; size: -; J: TRBJ1-1; CDR3: CASSLGGGEAFF; DNA: TGTGCCAGCAGCTTAGGAGGGGGGGAAGCTTTCTTT
V: TRBV19; D: TRBD2; size: -; J: TRBJ2-1; CDR3: CASSLTSGGVQFF; DNA: TGTGCCAGTAGTTTGACTAGCGGGGGGGTTCAGTTCTTC
V: TRBV6-6; D: -; size: -; J: TRBJ2-1; CDR3: CASSFLGGDNEQFF; DNA: TGTGCCAGCAGTTTCCTCGGGGGCGACAATGAGCAGTTCTTC
V: TRBV5-1; D: TRBD1; size: -; J: TRBJ1-5; CDR3: CASSEGAGGNQPQHF; DNA: TGCGCCAGCAGCGAGGGGGCAGGGGGCAATCAGCCCCAGCATTTT
V: TRBV11-3; D: -; size: once; J: TRBJ2-1; CDR3: CASSFSTYNEQFF; DNA: TGTGCCAGCAGCTTCTCCACCTACAATGAGCAGTTCTTC
V: TRBV4-1; D: TRBD1; size: -; J: TRBJ1-1; CDR3: CASSEGKGAGRDTEAFF; DNA: TGCGCCAGCAGCGAGGGAAAGGGGGCAGGGCGGGACACTGAAGCTTTCTTT
V: TRBV5-3; D: -; size: -; J: TRBJ2-5; CDR3: CARSLCEETQYF; DNA: TGTGCCAGAAGCTTGTGCGAAGAGACCCAGTACTTC
V: TRBV11-2; D: -; size: -; J: TRBJ1-2; CDR3: CASSPRVGVWYGYTF; DNA: TGTGCCAGCAGCCCTAGGGTGGGGGTTTGGTATGGCTACACCTTC
V: TRBV5-6; D: -; size: few; J: TRBJ2-1; CDR3: CASSSGTPNEQFF; DNA: TGTGCCAGCAGCTCTGGGACTCCCAATGAGCAGTTCTTC